This section outlines one T cell receptor (beta chain) sequence together with its context. This sample stems from a study of blood T cell repertoires in COVID-19. Original analysis: Amplification with reference gene primers provided the estimates of nucleated cell counts. Libraries were prepared by immunoSEQ multiplex PCR; TCRdb keeps only in-frame clonotypes and omits some of them. V, J and clone size were drawn from that table, and D and trimming were deduced from the DNA. This sample carries some 220,000 clones, 80% of them seen once, and the ten largest clones take roughly 13%. The TCR sequence derives from a human donor in a cohort sampled during active COVID-19. The sequenced sample consisted of peripheral blood.

The CDR3 loop is CASSTDRGLPLHF. The CDR3 nucleotides are TGTGCCAGCAGTACGGACAGGGGATTGCCCCTCCACTTT. The chain recombines TRBV6-2 or TRBV6-3 with TRBJ1-6; 9 bases match TRBD1. Germline CDR1 and CDR2: MNHEY and SVGEGT. J lost 13 bases, V lost 5 bases, and 6 bases had no gene match. The CDR3 contains 13 residues.